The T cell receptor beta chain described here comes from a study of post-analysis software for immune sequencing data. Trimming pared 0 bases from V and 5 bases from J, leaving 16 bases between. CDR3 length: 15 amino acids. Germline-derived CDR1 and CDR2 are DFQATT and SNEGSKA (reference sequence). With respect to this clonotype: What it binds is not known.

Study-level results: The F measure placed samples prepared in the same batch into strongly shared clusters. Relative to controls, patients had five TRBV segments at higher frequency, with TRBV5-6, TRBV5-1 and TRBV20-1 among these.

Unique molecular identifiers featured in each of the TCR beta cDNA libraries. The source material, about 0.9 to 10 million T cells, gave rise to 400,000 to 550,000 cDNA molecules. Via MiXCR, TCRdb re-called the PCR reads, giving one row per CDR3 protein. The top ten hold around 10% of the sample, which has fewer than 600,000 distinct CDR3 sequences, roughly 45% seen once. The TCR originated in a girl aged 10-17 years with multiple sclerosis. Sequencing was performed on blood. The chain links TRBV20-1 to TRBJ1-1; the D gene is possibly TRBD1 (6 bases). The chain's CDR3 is CSARDTLGGTTEAFF. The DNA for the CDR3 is TGCAGTGCTAGAGATACGTTAGGGGGAACGACTGAAGCTTTCTTT.